This T cell receptor beta chain was recovered during a study of T cells in Graves' hyperthyroidism and ophthalmopathy. Researchers defined stable Graves' hyperthyroidism as no ophthalmopathy progression within 18 months. It was RNA transcripts that yielded the amplified TCR beta CDR3 regions. TCR CDR3 underwent first-round RT-PCR with the HTBI primer set. MiXCR, applied by TCRdb to the multiplex PCR reads, yields one record per CDR3 protein. This table holds about 400,000 distinct CDR3 sequences, approximately 25% found once. Losses at the gene ends were 3 bases for V and 5 bases for J; bases not matched to a gene: 6. Germline loops: CDR1 LNHDA, CDR2 SQIVND (reference sequence). This CDR3 spans 14 amino acids. This clonotype was detected only a few times.

The sample was blood. The chain employs TRBV19 and TRBJ2-7; TRBD1 matches 8 bases. This receptor was obtained from a man in his fifties or sixties with Graves' hyperthyroidism. The CDR3 region is CASSIVTGENEQYF. For the CDR3, the DNA is TGTGCCAGTAGTATTGTGACAGGGGAGAACGAGCAGTACTTC.